A selection of T cell receptor beta chains follows, all from one sample in a study of identical twins. TCRdb processed the 5' RACE reads anew with MiXCR; each CDR3 protein has one entry. The table includes 1.5 million to 2 million distinct CDR3 sequences, about 31% detected once. Sequencing was performed on cord blood. The receptors here all came from a newborn girl in good health. Each CDR3 is given with its conserved first and last residue. Fields, in order: clone size, D gene, V gene, J gene, CDR3 protein, CDR3 DNA. A D gene is named only where the DNA matches it firmly. Size is stated for part of the rows, as once, few or many counts, or as a class when the clone is expanded.

clone_size: many
d_call: -
v_call: TRBV29-1
j_call: TRBJ2-7
cdr3_aa: CSVANSYEQYF
cdr3_nt: TGCAGCGTTGCAAACTCCTACGAGCAGTACTTC

clone_size: -
d_call: -
v_call: TRBV29-1
j_call: TRBJ2-2
cdr3_aa: CSGAGELFF
cdr3_nt: TGCAGCGGGGCTGGGGAGCTGTTTTTT

clone_size: -
d_call: TRBD1
v_call: TRBV7-9
j_call: TRBJ1-6
cdr3_aa: CASSVAGGINSPLHF
cdr3_nt: TGTGCCAGCAGCGTAGCAGGGGGCATTAATTCACCCCTCCACTTT

clone_size: few
d_call: -
v_call: TRBV5-6
j_call: TRBJ2-7
cdr3_aa: CASSLRRPGHLHEQYF
cdr3_nt: TGTGCCAGCAGCTTGAGGCGTCCGGGACACCTCCACGAGCAGTACTTC

clone_size: -
d_call: -
v_call: TRBV27
j_call: TRBJ2-2
cdr3_aa: CASSLWEDTGELFF
cdr3_nt: TGTGCCAGCAGTTTGTGGGAGGACACCGGGGAGCTGTTTTTT

clone_size: few
d_call: TRBD2
v_call: TRBV20-1
j_call: TRBJ2-3
cdr3_aa: CSASRGGLAPSTDTQYF
cdr3_nt: TGCAGTGCATCTAGGGGAGGACTAGCCCCTAGCACAGATACGCAGTATTTT

clone_size: -
d_call: -
v_call: TRBV6-1
j_call: TRBJ2-7
cdr3_aa: CASSVRPQWSAVYEQYF
cdr3_nt: TGTGCCAGCAGTGTACGCCCCCAGTGGTCGGCTGTCTACGAGCAGTACTTC

clone_size: few
d_call: TRBD1
v_call: TRBV5-4
j_call: TRBJ2-4
cdr3_aa: CASSPNLDRGNIQYF
cdr3_nt: TGTGCCAGCAGCCCTAACCTCGACAGGGGAAACATTCAGTACTTC

clone_size: -
d_call: TRBD1
v_call: TRBV29-1
j_call: TRBJ1-1
cdr3_aa: CSVETGTEAFF
cdr3_nt: TGCAGCGTGGAGACAGGGACTGAAGCTTTCTTT

clone_size: -
d_call: -
v_call: TRBV5-6
j_call: TRBJ1-5
cdr3_aa: CASSFGGFNRPQHF
cdr3_nt: TGTGCCAGCAGCTTCGGCGGATTCAATCGGCCCCAGCATTTT

clone_size: few
d_call: -
v_call: TRBV2
j_call: TRBJ1-1
cdr3_aa: CASSDTGAFF
cdr3_nt: TGTGCCAGCAGTGATACGGGAGCTTTCTTT

clone_size: -
d_call: -
v_call: TRBV29-1
j_call: TRBJ1-5
cdr3_aa: CSVTGGRNQPQHF
cdr3_nt: TGCAGCGTCACCGGGGGGCGCAATCAGCCCCAGCATTTT

clone_size: -
d_call: TRBD1
v_call: TRBV9
j_call: TRBJ2-3
cdr3_aa: CASSVGGGTGVPDAQYF
cdr3_nt: TGTGCCAGCAGCGTAGGAGGCGGGACAGGGGTTCCAGATGCGCAGTATTTT

clone_size: few
d_call: TRBD2
v_call: TRBV7-2
j_call: TRBJ2-1
cdr3_aa: CASSLVAGGLSYNEQFF
cdr3_nt: TGTGCCAGCAGCTTAGTAGCGGGGGGTCTCTCCTACAATGAGCAGTTCTTC

clone_size: -
d_call: -
v_call: TRBV20-1
j_call: TRBJ2-7
cdr3_aa: CSASSASYEQYF
cdr3_nt: TGCAGTGCTAGTAGCGCGTCCTACGAGCAGTACTTC

clone_size: few
d_call: -
v_call: TRBV5-1
j_call: TRBJ2-3
cdr3_aa: CASSGRSSSTDTQYF
cdr3_nt: TGCGCCAGCAGCGGTCGTTCGTCTAGCACAGATACGCAGTATTTT

clone_size: -
d_call: TRBD1
v_call: TRBV6-6
j_call: TRBJ1-4
cdr3_aa: CASRDRGFDEKLFF
cdr3_nt: TGTGCCAGCAGGGACAGGGGGTTTGATGAAAAACTGTTTTTT

clone_size: few
d_call: TRBD1
v_call: TRBV7-2
j_call: TRBJ1-1
cdr3_aa: CASSSPDRGVEAFF
cdr3_nt: TGTGCCAGCAGCTCACCGGACAGGGGCGTCGAAGCTTTCTTT

clone_size: -
d_call: -
v_call: TRBV10-1
j_call: TRBJ1-1
cdr3_aa: CASSGETDTEAFF
cdr3_nt: TGCGCCAGCAGTGGAGAGACGGACACTGAAGCTTTCTTT